The present TCR beta chain was sequenced within a study of T cells in tuberculosis. The protocol was immunoSEQ multiplex PCR, while the TCRdb copy is restricted to in-frame clones and leaves out a portion. The sample includes some 60,000 clones, about 76% of them seen just once. The ends were cut back, 5 bases at V and 14 bases at J, with 6 bases in the middle. Germline loops: CDR1 SGHVS, CDR2 FQNEAQ. The CDR3 has 8 residues. Thawed, overnight-rested PBMC were stained with GMM-loaded CD1B tetramer, viability dye and anti-CD3, then sorted. C32 glucose monomycolate from Rhodococcus equi was loaded onto the CD1B tetramers.

This sequence originates from an adult woman with latent tuberculosis. The specimen was CD1b-GMM tetramer-negative cells sorted from PBMCs. The genes are TRBV7-8 and TRBJ1-2; no reliable D call. The CDR3 DNA sequence: TGTGCCAGCAGCCCCCAAACCTTC. Translated: CASSPQTF.